The entry below describes one T cell receptor (beta chain). Its antigen is still unknown. This sample was taken from a study of T-cell reconstitution after alpha-beta-depleted transplantation in children. Overall study findings and caveats: Reportedly, roughly two months post-transplant, alpha-beta T cells arose from several hundred expanded graft clones. T-cell counts and diversity were attributed mostly to newly produced T cells one year after transplant. Recipient T cells and thymic progenitors that survived were the source of the high TCRbeta diversity seen at day 60 in some patients.

This sample's TCRbeta library carried unique molecular identifier barcodes. MiXCR, run by TCRdb on the PCR reads, gives a single entry per CDR3 protein. The sample includes about 1,000,000 distinct CDR3 sequences, about 26% of them seen just once. The J segment lost 2 bases and the V segment lost 3 bases, leaving 2 bases of the junction unmatched. This CDR3 has 14 amino acids. Germline V gene sequence: CDR1 MDHEN, CDR2 SYDVKM. The sequence derives from a boy younger than two who had a stem cell transplant for SCID, so the T cells may come from the graft donor. The sample consisted of PBMCs, mostly from graft donor cells, taken 360 days after TCRalphabeta/CD19-depleted stem cell transplant. The chain carries TRBV28 and TRBJ2-7; 9 nucleotides match TRBD2. CDR3 DNA: TGTGCCAGCAGTTTCGCTAGCGGGACCTACGAGCAGTACTTC. Protein product: CASSFASGTYEQYF.